One sample yielded the 22 T cell receptor beta chains listed below, sequenced in a study of blood T cell repertoires in COVID-19. Using immunoSEQ multiplex PCR, the repertoire was profiled, and TCRdb retains in-frame clones only, with some absent. The repertoire holds about 130,000 clones, with roughly four fifths as singletons. Sequencing was performed on peripheral blood. The receptors originated from a human donor in a cohort sampled during active COVID-19.

The chain is built from TRBV19 and TRBJ1-5, with 8 nucleotides matching TRBD1. The V segment lost 6 bases and the J segment 5 bases; nucleotides outside the gene matches: 9. Germline V gene data show CDR1 as LNHDA and CDR2 as SQIVND (reference sequence). The length of the CDR3 is 15 residues. The CDR3 sequence is CASRKRDRLDQPQHF. CDR3 nucleotides: TGTGCCAGTAGGAAAAGGGACAGGCTAGATCAGCCCCAGCATTTT.

The chain recombines TRBV19 with TRBJ1-2, with D tentatively TRBD1 (6 bases). There are 15 residues in the CDR3. V was cut by 4 bases and J by 4 bases, with 16 bases left in between. The germline CDR1 and CDR2 sequences are LNHDA and SQIVND (reference sequence). CDR3 nucleotides: TGTGCCAGTAGTACGGGTGGGGGGGCCTTCTATGGCTACACCTTC. It encodes CASSTGGGAFYGYTF. The complete variable domain, with remaining parts taken from reference TRBV19 and TRBJ1-2, reads DGGITQSPKYLFRKEGQNVTLSCEQNLNHDAMYWYRQDPGQGLRLIYYSQIVNDFQKGDIAEGYSVSREKKESFPLTVTSAQKNPTAFYLCASSTGGGAFYGYTFGSGTRLTVV.

The chain has TRBV5-8 and TRBJ1-2, with 8 bases matching TRBD1. V was pared by 2 bases and J by 4 bases, with 7 bases of the junction left unmatched. CDR3 length: 15 residues. Germline V gene data show CDR1 as SGHTS and CDR2 as YDEGEE. CDR3 protein: CASSFGDRTFYGYTF. The CDR3 bases are TGTGCCAGCAGCTTTGGGGACAGGACCTTCTATGGCTACACCTTC.

The rearrangement joins TRBV5-1 to TRBJ1-2, with TRBD1 matching over 8 bases. The CDR3 has 15 amino acids. V gave up 4 bases and J gave up 6 bases; unmatched junction bases: 11. The germline V gene encodes CDR1 SGHRS and CDR2 YFSETQ. The CDR3 nucleotides are TGCGCCAGCAGCCCCCGACAGGGGAGGTCACATGGCTACACCTTC. The encoded protein is CASSPRQGRSHGYTF.

V gene TRBV27 combines with J gene TRBJ2-1, with 9 nucleotides matching TRBD2. J lost 1 base, V lost 4 bases, and 5 bases had no gene match. Germline V gene data show CDR1 as MNHEY and CDR2 as SMNVEV (reference sequence). The CDR3 sequence is 16 residues long. CDR3 nucleotide sequence: TGTGCCAGCAGTTCGTGGAGCGGGGGGTCCTACAATGAGCAGTTCTTC. Translating gives CASSSWSGGSYNEQFF.

The chain joins TRBV28 to TRBJ1-2, with TRBD1 matching over 7 bases. The V gene's germline CDR1 is MDHEN and CDR2 SYDVKM. The CDR3 is 12 residues long. The V segment lost 10 bases and the J segment 4 bases; nucleotides outside the gene matches: 6. CDR3 coding DNA: TGTGCCACCCGTGGACAGGTCTATGGCTACACCTTC. Residues: CATRGQVYGYTF.

This clone was seen a single time. V is TRBV11-3 and J is TRBJ2-7; weak D call: TRBD2 (5 bases). Per the germline V gene, CDR1 is SGHNT and CDR2 is YENEEA. Trimming took off 2 bases at V and 2 bases at J, with 10 bases between the two ends. This CDR3 comprises 14 residues. CDR3 DNA: TGTGCCAGCAGCTTAACCGGGAAGGCCTACGAGCAGTACTTC. Protein: CASSLTGKAYEQYF.

The chain combines TRBV6-6 with TRBJ2-2; weak D call: TRBD2 (5 bases). Trimming removed 7 bases from V and 1 base from J, with 7 bases in between. CDR3 length equals 13 residues. Germline CDR1 reads MNHNY; CDR2 reads SVGAGI (reference sequence). The CDR3 DNA sequence: TGTGCCAGCAAGAGGGAGAACACCGGGGAGCTGTTTTTT. It translates to CASKRENTGELFF.

The chain has TRBV5-5 and TRBJ2-7; TRBD2 agrees at 12 bases. Looked up from germline, CDR1 is SGHKS and CDR2 is YYEKEE (reference sequence). V was clipped by 4 bases and J by 3 bases; unmatched bases: 2. This CDR3 contains 14 residues. CDR3 residues: CASSPTSGGYEQYF. In DNA, the CDR3 is TGTGCCAGCAGCCCGACTAGCGGGGGCTACGAGCAGTACTTC.

The V call is TRBV11-2, the J call TRBJ1-2, with D possibly being TRBD1 (6 bases). V lost 4 bases and J 7 bases, leaving 13 bases between the germline ends. The germline V gene encodes CDR1 SGHAT and CDR2 FQNNGV. This CDR3 has 13 residues. CDR3 sequence reads: CASSSIDRSGYTF. CDR3 bases: TGTGCCAGCAGCTCCATTGACAGGAGTGGCTACACCTTC.

This chain joins TRBV3-1 (or the pseudogene TRBV3-2) and TRBJ1-1; possible D gene TRBD1, 5 bases. The CDR3 is 16 residues long. Germline loops: CDR1 LGHDT, CDR2 YNNKEL (reference sequence). The V end lost 1 base, the J end lost 0 bases, and 12 bases lay between the germline ends. Written as DNA, the CDR3 is TGTGCCAGCAGCCAAGTCGGGGGTGGGATGAACACTGAAGCTTTCTTT. This sequence encodes CASSQVGGGMNTEAFF.

This chain joins TRBV27 and TRBJ2-7; D is unresolved. The V and J ends lost 2 bases and 4 bases respectively, with 9 bases between them. Germline CDR1 MNHEY, CDR2 SMNVEV (reference sequence). CDR3 length equals 13 residues. The CDR3 DNA follows: TGTGCCAGCAGTTTAAACAGAAATTACGAGCAGTACTTC. It is translated as CASSLNRNYEQYF.

The V and J genes are TRBV19 and TRBJ1-4; perhaps TRBD1 as D (5 bases). Germline V gene sequence: CDR1 LNHDA, CDR2 SQIVND (reference sequence). V dropped 9 bases and J dropped 1 base, with 15 bases sitting between them. The CDR3 is 15 residues long. The CDR3 sequence is CASQRLGGTNEKLFF. The CDR3 DNA reads as TGTGCCAGCCAAAGGTTGGGGGGAACTAATGAAAAACTGTTTTTT.

The V call is TRBV5-4, the J call TRBJ2-7; 8 nucleotides line up with TRBD1. Trimming removed 0 bases from V and 4 bases from J; junction bases left unmatched: 15. This CDR3 contains 18 residues. From germline, CDR1 is SGHNT and CDR2 YYREEE (reference sequence). The CDR3, as DNA: TGTGCCAGCAGCTTGGGCGGCGGTTCAGGGGGCGTTCGTTACGAGCAGTACTTC. It encodes CASSLGGGSGGVRYEQYF. Based on the CDR3 plus reference TRBV5-4 and TRBJ2-7, the full variable domain is ETGVTQSPTHLIKTRGQQVTLRCSSQSGHNTVSWYQQALGQGPQFIFQYYREEENGRGNFPPRFSGLQFPNYSSELNVNALELDDSALYLCASSLGGGSGGVRYEQYFGPGTRLTVT.

The rearrangement links TRBV7-8 to TRBJ2-2, with 10 bases fitting TRBD2. Germline V gene data show CDR1 as SGHVS and CDR2 as FQNEAQ. After removal of 6 bases from V and 4 bases from J, the junction contained 5 bases not matched to a gene. This CDR3 contains 15 residues. In nucleotides, the CDR3 is TGTGCCAGCAGACCATTAGCGGGGGGCACCGGGGAGCTGTTTTTT. It specifies CASRPLAGGTGELFF.

CDR3 coding DNA: TGTGCCAGCAGCTGGACAGGGCGCGTCGAGCAGTACTTC. This gives the protein CASSWTGRVEQYF. The genes are TRBV5-4 and TRBJ2-7, with 8 bases lining up with TRBD1. Germline loops: CDR1 SGHNT, CDR2 YYREEE (reference sequence). The trim removed 3 bases at V and 6 bases at J, leaving 5 bases unmatched. This CDR3 comprises 13 residues. Looking up the rest from reference TRBV5-4 and TRBJ2-7 gives the full variable domain: ETGVTQSPTHLIKTRGQQVTLRCSSQSGHNTVSWYQQALGQGPQFIFQYYREEENGRGNFPPRFSGLQFPNYSSELNVNALELDDSALYLCASSWTGRVEQYFGPGTRLTVT.

The chain couples TRBV13 to TRBJ2-3; 9 bases match TRBD1. The V segment lost 4 bases and the J segment 4 bases; nucleotides outside the gene matches: 3. The CDR3 totals 14 residues. In germline, CDR1 is PRHDT, CDR2 FYEKMQ (reference sequence). This CDR3 is CASSSGQGADTQYF. DNA of the CDR3: TGTGCCAGCAGCTCGGGACAGGGCGCAGATACGCAGTATTTT. Full variable domain (rest looked up from reference TRBV13 and TRBJ2-3): AAGVIQSPRHLIKEKRETATLKCYPIPRHDTVYWYQQGPGQDPQFLISFYEKMQSDKGSIPDRFSAQQFSDYHSELNMSSLELGDSALYFCASSSGQGADTQYFGPGTRLTVL.

This chain uses TRBV11-2 with TRBJ1-6, with D possibly matching TRBD1 (6 bases). CDR1 is SGHAT and CDR2 is FQNNGV in the germline V gene. The CDR3 is made up of 14 amino acids. V lost 3 bases and J 7 bases, leaving 10 bases between the germline ends. CDR3 region: CASSFIQGNSPLHF. The CDR3 DNA reads TGTGCCAGCAGCTTCATACAGGGAAATTCACCCCTCCACTTT.

V and J are TRBV12-3 or TRBV12-4 and TRBJ2-5; 8 bases align to TRBD2. Losses at the gene ends were 5 bases for V and 7 bases for J; bases not matched to a gene: 3. This CDR3 region has 12 residues. CDR3 DNA sequence: TGTGCCAGCAGTCCGGGGGGGGCGACCCAGTACTTC. It encodes CASSPGGATQYF.

The chain links TRBV7-9 to TRBJ2-5, with D hard to call. The V and J ends lost 2 bases and 0 bases respectively, with 10 bases between them. The CDR3 spans 15 residues. Germline V gene data show CDR1 as SEHNR and CDR2 as FQNEAQ (reference sequence). CDR3 protein: CASSLIKANQETQYF. In nucleotides, the CDR3 is TGTGCCAGCAGCTTAATTAAAGCGAACCAAGAGACCCAGTACTTC.

This sequence joins TRBV30 and TRBJ1-1; 10 bases are shared with TRBD1. CDR3 length equals 15 residues. Trimming cost V 2 bases and J 4 bases; bases outside gene matches: 7. Per germline, CDR1 GTSNPN and CDR2 SVGIG (reference sequence). The CDR3 DNA reads as TGTGCCTGGAGTCCGATGGGGACAGGGGTCACTGAAGCTTTCTTT. It specifies CAWSPMGTGVTEAFF.

The chain joins TRBV7-6 to TRBJ1-3, with D possibly matching TRBD1 (6 bases). The CDR3 is 17 residues long. The germline CDR1 and CDR2 sequences are SGHVS and FNYEAQ. Trimming removed 5 bases at V and 3 bases at J, with 20 bases between. This chain's CDR3 is CASSPETGVGYGNTIYF. CDR3 DNA: TGTGCCAGCAGCCCCGAGACAGGCGTTGGATATGGAAACACCATATATTTT.